This T cell receptor beta chain comes out of a study of blood T cell repertoires in COVID-19. Participant-reported clinical history was the basis for cohort assignment. Germline lookup yields CDR1 MDHEN and CDR2 SYDVKM. CDR3 length: 13 amino acids. V was cut by 5 bases and J by 8 bases, with 15 bases left in between. Profiling relied on immunoSEQ multiplex PCR, and the TCRdb table lists in-frame clones only, not all of them. The sample has around 300,000 clones; 90% are singletons. Sequenced material: PBMCs or T cells enriched from blood (not recorded which). The sequence was collected from a young woman with acute COVID-19. The chain has TRBV28 and TRBJ1-2; weak D call: TRBD1 (6 bases). The CDR3 sequence: CASSGTGYEGYTF. In DNA form, the CDR3 reads TGTGCCAGCAGTGGTACAGGGTATGAGGGCTACACCTTC.